The rows below give T cell receptor beta chains drawn from one sample of a study of technical replicates of blood from several donors. This table comes from immunoSEQ multiplex PCR, and its TCRdb copy is limited to in-frame clones, with some not included. The sample lists roughly 70,000 clones, roughly 93% occurring once. Input material: T cells isolated from PBMCs. These receptors all come from a human donor in good health. The CDR3 runs from the conserved cysteine through the conserved F or W. D genes are given only for firm matches. Size is stated for part of the rows, as once, few or many counts, or as a class when the clone is expanded.

TGCGCCAGCAGCTCCCAGGGGACAGACTATGGCTACACCTTC	CASSSQGTDYGYTF	TRBD1	TRBV5-1	TRBJ1-2	NA
TGTGCCAGCAGCCCTATAGCGGTTAAAGAGACCCAGTACTTC	CASSPIAVKETQYF	NA	TRBV28	TRBJ2-5	NA
TGTGCCAGCCGGGGTTTTAAGGGGGAGGGTTCACCCCTCCACTTT	CASRGFKGEGSPLHF	NA	TRBV25-1	TRBJ1-6	NA
TGTGCCAGCAGTTACTCGTTACAGGCCTACGAGCAGTACTTC	CASSYSLQAYEQYF	NA	TRBV6-5	TRBJ2-7	NA
TGTGCCAGCCGCGTCTTGGGGGCAAATGGCTACACCTTC	CASRVLGANGYTF	NA	TRBV7-8	TRBJ1-2	NA
TGTGCCTGGACCAGGACTAGCCGGAGAGATACGCAGTATTTT	CAWTRTSRRDTQYF	TRBD2	TRBV30	TRBJ2-3	NA
TGCGCCAGCAGCTCAGCAGGATTCGTAGATACGCAGTATTTT	CASSSAGFVDTQYF	NA	TRBV5-1	TRBJ2-3	NA
TGCAGCGTTGACTTGAGTGAGCAGTTCTTC	CSVDLSEQFF	NA	TRBV29-1	TRBJ2-1	NA
TGTGCGTATAACTGGGACAACACAGATACGCAGTATTTT	CAYNWDNTDTQYF	NA	TRBV12-5	TRBJ2-3	NA
TGTGCCAGCAGTGATAGGCGAGGTGGGGGGGCTAAAGGTGGGGCCAACGTCCTGACTTTC	CASSDRRGGGAKGGANVLTF	NA	TRBV6-1	TRBJ2-6	NA
TGTGCCTGGGGTGGGCGGGGTAGGACAACTAATGAAAAACTGTTTTTT	CAWGGRGRTTNEKLFF	NA	TRBV30	TRBJ1-4	NA
TGTGCCAGCAGTGACCACGAAGGACAGGTCAAAACCCAGTATTTT	CASSDHEGQVKTQYF	TRBD1	TRBV25-1	TRBJ2-3	NA
TGTGCTAGTGGTTTGGGATGGGGACAGAACTACGAGCAGTACTTC	CASGLGWGQNYEQYF	TRBD1	TRBV12-5	TRBJ2-7	NA
TGTGCCAGTAGTGCCACACTAGGGCTAAGCACAGATACGCAGTATTTT	CASSATLGLSTDTQYF	NA	TRBV19	TRBJ2-3	NA
TGTGCCAGCAGCCAGCAGGACAGGACTTCCTACGAGCAGTACTTC	CASSQQDRTSYEQYF	TRBD1	TRBV11-2	TRBJ2-7	NA
TGCGCCAGCAGTAACGAAGCGGTCGAGCAGTACTTC	CASSNEAVEQYF	NA	TRBV23-1	TRBJ2-7	NA
TGTGCCACCCCGGGACAGGGGGCCAACACCGGGGAGCTGTTTTTT	CATPGQGANTGELFF	TRBD1	TRBV28	TRBJ2-2	NA
TGTGCCATCAGTGAGTCTTACGGGACAGGGGAGACCCAGTACTTC	CAISESYGTGETQYF	TRBD1	TRBV10-3	TRBJ2-5	NA
TGTGCCACCAGGGGGCCCGGGACAGCCTACGAGCAGTACTTC	CATRGPGTAYEQYF	TRBD1	TRBV10-3	TRBJ2-7	NA
TGCGCCAGCAGCTCCTTACCAGGGACTAGCGGGAGGACGTATGAGCAGTTCTTC	CASSSLPGTSGRTYEQFF	TRBD2	TRBV5-1	TRBJ2-1	NA
TGTGCCTGGAGACCGGACAGGCTGAACACTGAAGCTTTCTTT	CAWRPDRLNTEAFF	TRBD1	TRBV30	TRBJ1-1	NA
TGTGCCAGCAGTGCTGCAGGGGGTACGTATGGCTACACCTTC	CASSAAGGTYGYTF	TRBD1	TRBV6-1	TRBJ1-2	once
TGCGCCAGCAGTGGTAGTTCGGGTTCCGAGCAGTACTTC	CASSGSSGSEQYF	NA	TRBV10-1	TRBJ2-7	once
TGTGCCAGCAGGCCCCGGGGGGCGGGAGCCGCAGATACGCAGTATTTT	CASRPRGAGAADTQYF	NA	TRBV7-2	TRBJ2-3	once
TGTGCCAGCAGTGAAGGGACAGGGGGGAATCAGCCCCAGCATTTT	CASSEGTGGNQPQHF	TRBD1	TRBV25-1	TRBJ1-5	once
TGCGCCAGCAGCCAAGAAGGGAGATCCTACGAGCAGTACTTC	CASSQEGRSYEQYF	NA	TRBV4-1	TRBJ2-7	NA
TGTGCCAGCAGCTCCTCGACGGGAAATGAAAAACTGTTTTTT	CASSSSTGNEKLFF	NA	TRBV5-4	TRBJ1-4	NA
TGTGCCAGCACCCGGGAGATGAACACCGGGGAGCTGTTTTTT	CASTREMNTGELFF	NA	TRBV2	TRBJ2-2	NA
TGTGCCAGCTCACCAAAGCCGTTAAGAGTCACTGAAGCTTTCTTT	CASSPKPLRVTEAFF	NA	TRBV18	TRBJ1-1	once
TGTGCCAGCTCACCTATGGACAGCATAGCCTATGCTAATGAAAAACTGTTTTTT	CASSPMDSIAYANEKLFF	NA	TRBV18	TRBJ1-4	once
TGCGCCAGCAGCCAAGGGGCCGGGACAGGGGGCGCGTCCTACGAGCAGTACTTC	CASSQGAGTGGASYEQYF	TRBD1	TRBV4-1	TRBJ2-7	NA
TGTGCCAGCAGCCAAGGGGGGAGGTACGAGCAGTACTTC	CASSQGGRYEQYF	NA	TRBV4-2	TRBJ2-7	NA
TGTGCCAGCAGTGACTCGGTCAACTATGGCTACACCTTC	CASSDSVNYGYTF	NA	TRBV25-1	TRBJ1-2	NA
TGTGCCATCAGTGGTGACAGGGGGAACTATGGCTACACCTTC	CAISGDRGNYGYTF	TRBD1	TRBV10-3	TRBJ1-2	NA
TGTGCCAGCAGCAGGGGACAGGGGAAACCTTTCTTT	CASSRGQGKPFF	TRBD1	TRBV5-6	TRBJ1-1	NA
TGCGCCAGCAGCCTAGGGACAGGGAGGTTCTACGAGCAGTACTTC	CASSLGTGRFYEQYF	TRBD1	TRBV4-1	TRBJ2-7	NA
TGTGCCAGCAGTGAAGCGCGGGGGGCCAGCAATCAGCCCCAGCATTTT	CASSEARGASNQPQHF	NA	TRBV6-1	TRBJ1-5	NA